What follows are 26 T cell receptor beta chains derived from one specimen sequenced in a study of blood T cell repertoires in COVID-19. Generated by immunoSEQ multiplex PCR, the TCRdb table keeps only in-frame clones and is missing some. Here the sample spans some 220,000 clones, roughly four fifths being singletons. Sequencing input: peripheral blood. Receptors were obtained from a woman in her sixties or seventies with acute or convalescent COVID-19.

This clone was recorded a few times. The gene calls are TRBV5-1 and TRBJ1-6; no clear D gene. Trimming took 0 bases from V and 0 from J, leaving 13 bases between them. CDR1 SGHRS and CDR2 YFSETQ come from the germline V gene. The CDR3 has 18 amino acids. The chain's CDR3 is CASSLVHGGSSYNSPLHF. For the CDR3, the DNA is TGCGCCAGCAGCTTGGTTCATGGAGGGAGCTCCTATAATTCACCCCTCCACTTT.

CDR3 protein: CASRLDRGNTEAFF. The CDR3 bases are TGTGCCAGCAGACTGGACAGGGGGAACACTGAAGCTTTCTTT. The genes are TRBV21-1 and TRBJ1-1; no DNA check was done on the table's D call, TRBD1. TRBV21-1 is shown as a pseudogene. This CDR3 has 14 amino acids.

The V call is TRBV29-1, the J call TRBJ1-1; D is ambiguous. The V gene's germline CDR1 is SQVTM and CDR2 ANQGSEA. The CDR3 consists of 12 residues. Trimming removed 3 bases at V and 4 bases at J, with 9 bases between. The CDR3 DNA is TGCAGCGTTGATACCGCGGTCACTGAAGCTTTCTTT. This sequence encodes CSVDTAVTEAFF.

This chain links TRBV10-3 with TRBJ2-3; 11 bases match TRBD1. Per germline, CDR1 ENHRY and CDR2 SYGVKD. The CDR3 is 14 amino acids. The J segment lost 5 bases and the V segment lost 6 bases, leaving 4 bases of the junction unmatched. CDR3 residues: CAIRGQGAGDTQYF. The CDR3 DNA follows: TGTGCCATCAGAGGACAGGGGGCGGGAGATACGCAGTATTTT.

This chain links TRBV6-5 with TRBJ2-7; TRBD2 matches at 9 bases. Trimming at V came to 7 bases and at J to 2 bases, leaving 9 bases not matched to a gene. CDR1 and CDR2 from the germline V gene are MNHEY and SVGAGI. The length of the CDR3 is 15 residues. DNA of the CDR3: TGTGCCAGCAATTTAGCGGGGGCTGCGACCTACGAGCAGTACTTC. Encoded protein: CASNLAGAATYEQYF.

V usage is TRBV18 and J usage is TRBJ1-4, with 7 bases aligning to TRBD1. Germline V lookup: CDR1 KGHSH, CDR2 LQKENI. CDR3 length equals 16 residues. J lost 4 bases, V lost 3 bases, and 8 bases had no gene match. CDR3 coding DNA: TGTGCCAGCTCACCCTCGTGGGGACAGTATAATGAAAAACTGTTTTTT. Its translation: CASSPSWGQYNEKLFF.

This rearrangement joins TRBV6-5 to TRBJ1-5; D is perhaps TRBD1 (5 bases). Trimming removed 4 bases from V and 5 bases from J, with 9 bases in between. Germline V gene sequence: CDR1 MNHEY, CDR2 SVGAGI. There are 13 residues in the CDR3. CDR3 nucleotide sequence: TGTGCCAGCAGTTGGGGCAGATATCAGCCCCAGCATTTT. Translating gives CASSWGRYQPQHF.

The table lists this clone with a few counts. V usage is TRBV6-1 and J usage is TRBJ1-6; D is possibly TRBD1 (6 bases). Germline CDR1 is MNHNS and CDR2 is SASEGT. The CDR3 consists of 18 residues. The V gene lost 2 bases and the J gene lost 0 bases, with 14 bases spanning the gap. CDR3: CASSERDTSSSYNSPLHF. The CDR3 region has the DNA TGTGCCAGCAGTGAAAGGGACACCTCGAGCTCCTATAATTCACCCCTCCACTTT.

This clone was seen just once. The junction departs from germline at one end; a sequencing error may be responsible. The chain joins TRBV5-6 to TRBJ2-7; 8 bases are shared with TRBD1. The V gene's germline CDR1 is SGHDT and CDR2 YYEEEE. The CDR3 has 12 amino acids. CDR3 residues: CASSPRTGKLNF. The CDR3 region has the DNA TGTGCCAGCAGCCCACGGACAGGGAAACTTAACTTC. The variable domain in full, with the rest retrieved from reference TRBV5-6 and TRBJ2-7, is DAGVTQSPTHLIKTRGQQVTLRCSPKSGHDTVSWYQQALGQGPQFIFQYYEEEERQRGNFPDRFSGHQFPNYSSELNVNALLLGDSALYLCASSPRTGKLNFGPGTRLTVT.

This clone was counted between two and nine times. The J gene is TRBJ1-1, the V gene TRBV14; tentatively, D is TRBD1 (6 bases). Germline V gene data show CDR1 as SGHDN and CDR2 as FVKESK. This CDR3 has 14 residues. The V and J ends lost 7 bases and 11 bases respectively, with 23 bases between them. The CDR3 DNA reads TGTGCCAGCACCAAGACAGGTCCGAGCCCAAGTGCTTTCTTT. Amino acids: CASTKTGPSPSAFF.

The chain has TRBV3-1 (or the pseudogene TRBV3-2) and TRBJ2-3; D possibly corresponds to TRBD1 (5 bases). CDR3 length: 12 amino acids. V was clipped by 6 bases and J by 6 bases, with 10 bases between them. Germline CDR1 reads LGHDT; CDR2 reads YNNKEL (reference sequence). This CDR3 is CASSFRADTQYF. CDR3 nucleotides: TGTGCCAGCAGTTTCAGGGCCGATACGCAGTATTTT.

The sample holds a few counts of this clone. This chain joins TRBV24-1 and TRBJ2-7; D perhaps matches TRBD1 (8 bases). The CDR3 is 13 residues long. V shed 4 bases and J shed 6 bases, with 12 bases lying between them. Looked up from germline, CDR1 is KGHDR and CDR2 is SFDVKD. CDR3 amino acids: CATSDNRGGEQYF. CDR3 bases: TGTGCCACCAGTGACAACAGGGGGGGCGAGCAGTACTTC.

The CDR3 here is CASSLQGNGEKLFF. The DNA of the CDR3 is TGCGCCAGCAGCCTACAGGGTAATGGAGAAAAACTGTTTTTT. The gene calls are TRBV4-1 and TRBJ1-4, with D possibly TRBD1 on 6 matching bases. Trimming took off 4 bases at V and 8 bases at J, with 14 bases between the two ends. The germline gives CDR1 MGHRA, CDR2 YSYEKL. This CDR3 has 14 residues.

The rearrangement uses TRBV11-3 and TRBJ1-3, with D tentatively TRBD1 (6 bases). CDR1 is SGHNT and CDR2 is YENEEA in the germline V gene. This CDR3 region has 19 residues. Trimming shortened V by 5 bases and J by 0 bases, and 23 bases separated the two germline ends. The CDR3 DNA reads as TGTGCCAGCAGCGTGCAGGACAGATACTATTTCTTCTCTGGAAACACCATATATTTT. This translates into CASSVQDRYYFFSGNTIYF.

The chain joins TRBV19 to TRBJ1-1; 8 bases align to TRBD1. Trimming cost V 5 bases and J 4 bases; bases outside gene matches: 3. The CDR3 loop spans 13 amino acids. Germline loops: CDR1 LNHDA, CDR2 SQIVND (reference sequence). In DNA form, the CDR3 reads TGTGCCAGTAGTCGGACAGGGAGCACTGAAGCTTTCTTT. It codes for CASSRTGSTEAFF.

The chain couples TRBV19 to TRBJ2-7; 9 nucleotides match TRBD1. The CDR3 has 14 amino acids. Germline V gene data show CDR1 as LNHDA and CDR2 as SQIVND (reference sequence). V trimming: 5 bases; J trimming: 2 bases; junction bases outside the gene matches: 4. CDR3 sequence (DNA): TGTGCCAGTAGTCCCCGACAGGGGGCCTACGAGCAGTACTTC. Translating gives CASSPRQGAYEQYF.

This chain joins TRBV7-3 and TRBJ2-1; 12 bases are a match to TRBD1. This CDR3 has 18 amino acids. Trimming took 5 bases from V and 2 from J; bases not matched to a gene: 10. Germline V gene data show CDR1 as SGHTA and CDR2 as FQGTGA. DNA of the CDR3: TGTGCCAGCAGCCCCGGGACAGGGGGCCTATTAACCTACAATGAGCAGTTCTTC. Translation: CASSPGTGGLLTYNEQFF.

The rearrangement joins TRBV4-3 to TRBJ1-2; 11 nucleotides align to TRBD1. The CDR3 covers 15 residues. The ends lost 1 base at V and 6 bases at J; junction bases unmatched: 4. Germline CDR1 reads LGHNA; CDR2 reads YSLEER. The CDR3 here is CASSQGTGGVHGYTF. The CDR3 DNA follows: TGCGCCAGCAGCCAAGGGACAGGGGGCGTACATGGCTACACCTTC.

This clone was observed a handful of times. The chain employs TRBV19 and TRBJ1-6, with a tentative D call TRBD1 (5 bases). V lost 3 bases, J lost 8 bases, and 14 bases lay in between. The CDR3 spans 15 residues. The V gene's germline CDR1 is LNHDA and CDR2 SQIVND (reference sequence). In DNA, the CDR3 is TGTGCCAGTAGTATTGAAGGGGTAGATCATTCACCCCTCCACTTT. Translation gives CASSIEGVDHSPLHF.

The CDR3 DNA reads TGCGCCAGCAGCTTGGTCGGGGAGTACGATGGCTACACCTTC. Translation: CASSLVGEYDGYTF. The chain carries TRBV5-1 and TRBJ1-2; D remains unclear. The V end lost 0 bases, the J end lost 6 bases, and 12 bases lay between the germline ends. Germline CDR1 reads SGHRS; CDR2 reads YFSETQ. This CDR3 is built from 14 residues.

This clone was observed once. Other DNA sequences in this sample translate to the same CDR3. The chain carries TRBV30 and TRBJ1-1; D is undetermined. CDR3 length: 11 amino acids. Looked up from germline, CDR1 is GTSNPN and CDR2 is SVGIG (reference sequence). Trimming removed 2 bases at V and 2 bases at J, with 3 bases between. The CDR3 loop is CAWSLNTEAFF. The DNA of the CDR3 is TGTGCCTGGAGTCTTAACACTGAAGCTTTCTTT.

The V call is TRBV18, the J call TRBJ2-1, with TRBD1 matching over 7 bases. J gave up 2 bases and V 4 bases, and 2 bases lay outside the gene matches. CDR1 and CDR2 (germline): KGHSH, LQKENI. The CDR3 extends over 14 amino acids. The DNA of the CDR3 is TGTGCCAGCTCACTCAGGGGGACCTACAATGAGCAGTTCTTC. Translated: CASSLRGTYNEQFF. The full variable domain, its missing parts supplied by reference TRBV18 and TRBJ2-1, is NAGVMQNPRHLVRRRGQEARLRCSPMKGHSHVYWYRQLPEEGLKFMVYLQKENIIDESGMPKERFSAEFPKEGPSILRIQQVVRGDSAAYFCASSLRGTYNEQFFGPGTRLTVL.

This clone was detected only once. The V gene is TRBV5-1, the J gene TRBJ1-5; TRBD1 agrees at 9 bases. V gave up 4 bases and J gave up 6 bases; unmatched junction bases: 5. Germline-derived CDR1 and CDR2 are SGHRS and YFSETQ. The CDR3 sequence is 14 residues long. The CDR3 is CASSIGTGTQPQHF. The CDR3 DNA follows: TGCGCCAGCAGCATAGGGACAGGGACTCAGCCCCAGCATTTT.

This clone showed up many times. The rearrangement joins TRBV7-2 to TRBJ2-7; possibly TRBD2 for D (5 bases). The CDR3 spans 18 residues. CDR1 SGHTA and CDR2 FQGNSA come from the germline V gene. Between the trimmed V and J ends, which lost 2 bases and 0 bases, there was a span of 20 bases. The CDR3 coding sequence is TGTGCCAGCAGCTTAATAACGTCGAGCGGTCCGAGCTCCTACGAGCAGTACTTC. Protein sequence: CASSLITSSGPSSYEQYF. The full variable domain, rest sourced from reference TRBV7-2 and TRBJ2-7, is GAGVSQSPSNKVTEKGKDVELRCDPISGHTALYWYRQSLGQGLEFLIYFQGNSAPDKSGLPSDRFSAERTGGSVSTLTIQRTQQEDSAVYLCASSLITSSGPSSYEQYFGPGTRLTVT.

The chain couples TRBV6-5 to TRBJ2-1, with 9 bases identical to TRBD2. The CDR3 consists of 14 residues. CDR1 and CDR2 (germline): MNHEY, SVGAGI. The ends lost 7 bases at V and 7 bases at J; junction bases unmatched: 8. CDR3 in DNA: TGTGCCAGCATAGGGCGGGGGGGCTTAAATGAGCAGTTCTTC. This gives the protein CASIGRGGLNEQFF.

The chain has TRBV19 and TRBJ1-2, with no clear D. This CDR3 is 15 amino acids long. Germline assignment: CDR1 LNHDA and CDR2 SQIVND (reference sequence). With 6 bases removed from V and 0 bases from J, the gap between germline ends came to 14 bases. In DNA, the CDR3 is TGTGCCAGTAGGCTCAGCGGAGTAGCTAACTATGGCTACACCTTC. Protein sequence: CASRLSGVANYGYTF.